The text below deals with one T cell receptor (beta chain). Its antigen is not known. This entry belongs to a study of T cell responses to AZD1222 COVID-19 vaccine. Regarding the study as a whole: Spike-spanning, vaccine-associated CD4 TCRs were dominant at 160-218 and 743-854.

Germline CDR1 reads LNHNV; CDR2 reads YYDKDF (reference sequence). The CDR3 is 15 residues long. V was shortened by 8 bases and J by 3 bases, with 19 bases between the two germline ends. TCRdb keeps only in-frame clones here, not all; method: immunoSEQ multiplex PCR. The sample has over 70,000 clones, 88% seen once. J is TRBJ1-2 and V is TRBV15, with D unclear. The sequence was obtained from an adult in good health. The sequences come from peripheral blood, collected on day 0 of MenACWY control vaccination. As DNA, the CDR3 is TGTGCCACCGAACCGACGGCGACTCTTCACTATGGCTACACCTTC. It codes for CATEPTATLHYGYTF.